Presented here are 14 T cell receptor beta chains from one specimen sequenced in a study of T cell clonality in common variable immunodeficiency. Study-wide results and caveats: Fewer deletions and N-nucleotide insertions were reportedly seen in common variable immunodeficiency TCR beta sequences.

Antigens of these TCRs are unknown. Only in-frame clones appear in the TCRdb table, and some are missing; sequencing was by immunoSEQ multiplex PCR. The sample shows approximately 24,000 clones, none of them appearing just once. The specimen was peripheral blood mononuclear cells. The receptors shown here come from a human donor with common variable immunodeficiency.

Turning to this clone: The CDR3 end falls 3 residues outside the read, so it is completed with the germline J gene. The rearrangement joins TRBV5-1 to TRBJ2-1; 7 bases match TRBD2. Trimming cost V 5 bases and J 3 bases; bases outside gene matches: 8. Germline CDR1 and CDR2: SGHRS and YFSETQ. The CDR3 loop spans 15 amino acids. The covered CDR3 bases are TGCGCCAGCAGATCCGGGACTAACGGCTACAATGAG. It specifies CASRSGTNGYNE. The CDR3 reads in full as CASRSGTNGYNEQFF.

Worth noting for this clone: The missing CDR3 end, 3 residues past where the read stops, is filled in from the germline J gene. The rearrangement links TRBV18 to TRBJ1-1; D perhaps matches TRBD1 (6 bases). Deletions cut 6 bases from V and 0 bases from J, with 17 bases between. The CDR3 runs to 16 residues. Germline CDR1 and CDR2: KGHSH and LQKENI. CDR3 protein: CASSPYETGMNTEAFF. Incomplete CDR3 DNA: TGTGCCAGCTCGCCGTATGAGACAGGAATGAACACTGAA.

This clone was recorded many times. The sequenced part of the CDR3 DNA is TGTGCCAGCACTAATGGGAGGACAGGGCGAGGGGGC. Residues: CASTNGRTGRGG. The entire CDR3 protein reads CASTNGRTGRGGYTF. This chain links TRBV6-8 with TRBJ1-2; 8 bases line up with TRBD1. The sequence runs out 3 residues before the end of the CDR3; the remainder is reconstructed from the germline J gene. CDR3 length equals 15 residues. Germline V lookup: CDR1 MNHGY, CDR2 SAAAGT.

This clone was detected many times. The observed sequence ends 3 residues before the CDR3 terminus, with the missing tail filled in from the germline J gene. The gene calls are TRBV18 and TRBJ2-5, with D unclear. The CDR3 is 14 amino acids. Germline lookup yields CDR1 KGHSH and CDR2 LQKENI. V shed 0 bases and J shed 5 bases, with 10 bases lying between them. This chain's CDR3 is CASSPPRPSETQYF. The part of the CDR3 DNA that was read is TGTGCCAGCTCACCACCCCGTCCCTCGGAGACC.

To note about this clone: The read stops 3 residues short of the end of the CDR3; the missing end is completed from the germline J gene. The V call is TRBV20-1, the J call TRBJ2-1, with 10 positions matching TRBD2. Germline lookup yields CDR1 DFQATT and CDR2 SNEGSKA (reference sequence). V was clipped by 4 bases and J by 8 bases; unmatched bases: 14. This CDR3 contains 16 residues. CDR3 amino acids: CSAIGAGGVGWYEQFF. The CDR3 bases that were read are TGCAGTGCTATCGGAGCGGGAGGGGTTGGTTGGTATGAG.

This clone was picked up a small number of times. CDR3 sequence reads: CASELVGGYEQYF. CDR3 DNA, as far as it was read: TGTGCCAGCGAGCTAGTGGGGGGTTACGAG. V usage is TRBV2 and J usage is TRBJ2-7; perhaps TRBD2 as D (6 bases). The read terminates 3 residues before the CDR3 end, so the remaining end is supplied by the germline J gene. The CDR3 consists of 13 residues. Germline CDR1 SNHLY, CDR2 FYNNEI. The V gene lost 8 bases and the J gene lost 4 bases, with 15 bases spanning the gap. The full variable domain, with the rest looked up from reference TRBV2 and TRBJ2-7, is EPEVTQTPSHQVTQMGQEVILRCVPISNHLYFYWYRQILGQKVEFLVSFYNNEISEKSEIFDDQFSVERPDGSNFTLKIRSTKLEDSAMYFCASELVGGYEQYFGPGTRLTVT.

This clone was seen more than once but under ten times. Read coverage stops 3 residues before the CDR3 terminus; the germline J gene supplies the remainder. The chain employs TRBV30 and TRBJ2-1; the match to TRBD2 covers 10 bases. The CDR3 has 15 amino acids. J gave up 8 bases and V 4 bases, and 11 bases lay outside the gene matches. Germline-derived CDR1 and CDR2 are GTSNPN and SVGIG (reference sequence). The CDR3 bases that were read are TGTGCCTGGATCGAGGCTAGCGGGAGTTGGGATGAG. This translates into CAWIEASGSWDE. The complete CDR3 reads CAWIEASGSWDEQFF.

This clone was observed a handful of times. The CDR3 end is not reached by the read, which stops 3 residues before it; the germline J gene fills it in. The J gene is TRBJ1-1, the V gene TRBV18; 7 bases match TRBD1. With V trimmed by 5 bases and J by 1 base, 10 bases remained unmatched. The CDR3 is made up of 16 amino acids. Per the germline V gene, CDR1 is KGHSH and CDR2 is LQKENI. CDR3 residues: CASSTKSQGGNTEAFF. The covered CDR3 bases are TGTGCCAGCTCAACAAAATCCCAGGGGGGGAACACTGAA.

This clone has a handful of counts. The CDR3 end falls 3 residues outside the read, so it is completed with the germline J gene. The V gene is TRBV7-9, the J gene TRBJ1-2; possible D gene TRBD1, 6 bases. This CDR3 is 13 amino acids long. V lost 5 bases to trimming and J lost 7 bases, with 14 bases between them. The germline V gene has CDR1 SEHNR and CDR2 FQNEAQ (reference sequence). The CDR3 bases that were read are TGTGCCAGCAGCGGGGGCGGGCGGGTTGGC. The encoded protein is CASSGGGRVG. The complete CDR3 reads CASSGGGRVGYTF.

With regard to this clone: The read comes to an end 3 residues before the CDR3 does, leaving the germline J gene to fill in the end. The rearrangement joins TRBV30 to TRBJ1-2; TRBD1 matches at 7 bases. There are 13 residues in the CDR3. The germline V gene encodes CDR1 GTSNPN and CDR2 SVGIG (reference sequence). The CDR3 sequence is CAWDPGQYAGYTF. CDR3 DNA, as far as it was read: TGTGCCTGGGACCCGGGACAGTATGCGGGC.

As to this clone: The read stops 3 residues short of the end of the CDR3; the missing end is completed from the germline J gene. This chain uses TRBV2 with TRBJ2-5; the D gene is possibly TRBD1 (6 bases). CDR3 length: 16 amino acids. The germline V and J ends were trimmed by 4 bases and 1 base, with 16 bases remaining between them. Germline CDR1 reads SNHLY; CDR2 reads FYNNEI. The part of the CDR3 DNA that was read is TGTGCCAGCAGTGTTCCCTACAGGGATTTCCAAGAGACC. Translated: CASSVPYRDFQET. The CDR3 as a whole reads CASSVPYRDFQETQYF.

This clone has ten or more counts. The read ends 3 residues before the CDR3 terminus; that terminus is restored from the germline J gene. The chain employs TRBV7-2 and TRBJ2-3; 8 bases are a match to TRBD2. Germline loops: CDR1 SGHTA, CDR2 FQGNSA. After removal of 5 bases from V and 4 bases from J, the junction contained 8 bases not matched to a gene. The CDR3 spans 15 residues. The sequenced part of the CDR3 DNA is TGTGCCAGCAGCCTCGGATCGGGGGGGGCAGATACG. Translating gives CASSLGSGGADT. The full-length CDR3 reads as CASSLGSGGADTQYF.

Turning to this clone: Sequencing ends 3 residues short of the CDR3 end; the germline J gene provides the rest. The chain is built from TRBV30 and TRBJ2-1; TRBD2 agrees at 9 bases. CDR3 length: 16 residues. With 5 bases clipped from V and 8 bases from J, the junction kept 16 bases outside the gene matches. Germline loops: CDR1 GTSNPN, CDR2 SVGIG (reference sequence). CDR3 residues: CAWYYGGGGGWDEQFF. CDR3 bases read: TGTGCCTGGTATTATGGCGGGGGGGGCGGCTGGGATGAG.

This clone has a handful of counts. The CDR3 DNA, read in part, is TGTGCCTGGAAAGCCCCCGATTATAGCAATCAGCCC. Translating gives CAWKAPDYSNQP. The whole CDR3 sequence is CAWKAPDYSNQPQHF. The chain links TRBV30 to TRBJ1-5; D ambiguous. The observed sequence ends 3 residues before the CDR3 terminus, with the missing tail filled in from the germline J gene. The CDR3 covers 15 residues. The V gene lost 4 bases and the J gene lost 0 bases, with 13 bases spanning the gap. The germline V gene has CDR1 GTSNPN and CDR2 SVGIG (reference sequence).